A single sample gave rise to the 32 T cell receptor beta chains below, sequenced in a study of T cell responses to AZD1222 COVID-19 vaccine. Clones were read by immunoSEQ multiplex PCR, and TCRdb kept only the in-frame ones, dropping some. In the table there are approximately 120,000 clones, approximately 90% of which are singletons. The sequencing here drew on peripheral blood, taken on day 0 of MenACWY control vaccination. These receptors all stem from an adult in good health.

This chain connects TRBV11-3 to TRBJ2-7; the D gene could be TRBD1 or TRBD2 (5 bases each). The CDR3 is made up of 13 amino acids. The V end lost 5 bases, the J end lost 5 bases, and 13 bases lay between the germline ends. Germline V gene lookup returns CDR1 SGHNT and CDR2 YENEEA. This CDR3 is CASSPPGPNEQYF. The CDR3 coding sequence is TGTGCCAGCAGCCCCCCGGGACCTAACGAGCAGTACTTC.

The gene calls are TRBV24-1 and TRBJ1-2, with D possibly being TRBD1 (5 bases). V was shortened by 6 bases and J by 6 bases, with 13 bases between the two germline ends. The CDR3 totals 13 residues. Per the germline V gene, CDR1 is KGHDR and CDR2 is SFDVKD. The CDR3 nucleotides are TGTGCCACCAGTCGCACGGACATAGATGGCTACACCTTC. Translated: CATSRTDIDGYTF.

The gene calls are TRBV10-3 and TRBJ2-1, with D unclear. The CDR3 extends over 11 amino acids. Between the trimmed V and J ends, which lost 6 bases and 8 bases, there was a span of 8 bases. CDR1 is ENHRY and CDR2 is SYGVKD in the germline V gene. CDR3 loop: CAIRDLDEQFF. The CDR3 DNA reads as TGTGCCATCAGGGATCTGGATGAGCAGTTCTTC.

In the case of this clone: Additional DNA sequences in this sample encode the identical CDR3. The chain is built from TRBV12-3 or TRBV12-4 and TRBJ2-2; D unclear. This CDR3 region has 12 residues. Trimming took off 1 base at V and 4 bases at J, with 1 base between the two ends. CDR3 residues: CASSLGTGELFF. The CDR3 DNA reads as TGTGCCAGCAGTTTAGGCACCGGGGAGCTGTTTTTT.

V gene TRBV29-1 combines with J gene TRBJ2-1; 7 bases are a match to TRBD2. The CDR3 runs 12 residues. Germline CDR1 SQVTM, CDR2 ANQGSEA. V lost 4 bases, J lost 13 bases, and 10 bases stayed unmatched. CDR3 in DNA: TGCAGCGTTGGGGGGGGAGGGATCGATCAGTTCTTC. Its translation: CSVGGGGIDQFF.

The genes are TRBV28 and TRBJ2-7, with unresolved D. This CDR3 has 15 amino acids. V gave up 7 bases and J gave up 0 bases, with 16 bases separating them. Per germline, CDR1 MDHEN and CDR2 SYDVKM. DNA for the CDR3: TGTGCCAGCAACCCGGCCGGCGGAACCTCCTACGAGCAGTACTTC. It specifies CASNPAGGTSYEQYF.

This clone was seen a few times. The V call is TRBV5-6, the J call TRBJ2-2; D unclear. Germline CDR1 and CDR2: SGHDT and YYEEEE. The CDR3 is 16 residues long. Trimming left V 0 bases short and J 2 bases short, with 11 bases between. CDR3 nucleotides: TGTGCCAGCAGCTTGGGCGCCGATTATAACACCGGGGAGCTGTTTTTT. It specifies CASSLGADYNTGELFF.

This clone was seen just once. The chain carries TRBV30 and TRBJ2-5, with no clear D. Germline-derived CDR1 and CDR2 are GTSNPN and SVGIG (reference sequence). The CDR3 is 11 residues long. V was cut by 3 bases and J by 4 bases, with 6 bases left in between. In DNA form, the CDR3 reads TGTGCCTGGAGCCCGGGAGAGACCCAGTACTTC. Translating gives CAWSPGETQYF.

This chain links TRBV30 with TRBJ1-4; tentatively, D is TRBD1 (6 bases). The CDR3 is made up of 14 amino acids. Between the trimmed V and J ends, which lost 4 bases and 4 bases, there was a span of 13 bases. Per germline, CDR1 GTSNPN and CDR2 SVGIG (reference sequence). The CDR3 region is CAWTPGHYNEKLFF. The CDR3, as DNA: TGTGCCTGGACTCCGGGACATTATAATGAAAAACTGTTTTTT.

This chain connects TRBV7-8 to TRBJ1-1; 8 nucleotides match TRBD1. Germline CDR1 reads SGHVS; CDR2 reads FQNEAQ. V shed 5 bases, J shed 10 bases, and the junction held 12 bases outside the gene matches. The CDR3 contains 14 residues. The CDR3 spells CASSPMDREGAAFF. CDR3 in DNA: TGTGCCAGCAGCCCAATGGACAGGGAAGGGGCAGCTTTCTTT.

This clone was recorded a few times. V is TRBV28 and J is TRBJ2-3; D is possibly TRBD2 (7 bases). This CDR3 contains 15 residues. The germline V and J ends were trimmed by 6 bases and 2 bases, with 15 bases remaining between them. Germline V CDR1 and CDR2: MDHEN, SYDVKM. CDR3 bases: TGTGCCAGCAGGAGTCGAGGGGGGGCCACAGATACGCAGTATTTT. Protein: CASRSRGGATDTQYF.

V and J are TRBV29-1 and TRBJ2-1; TRBD2 agrees at 12 bases. The CDR3 runs 13 residues. With V trimmed by 8 bases and J by 4 bases, 3 bases remained unmatched. Germline assignment: CDR1 SQVTM and CDR2 ANQGSEA. CDR3 loop: CSTGTSGYNEQFF. As DNA, the CDR3 is TGCAGCACCGGGACTAGCGGGTACAATGAGCAGTTCTTC.

V is TRBV12-3 or TRBV12-4 and J is TRBJ2-1, with D uncertain. This CDR3 spans 12 amino acids. Trimming took off 4 bases at V and 7 bases at J, with 8 bases between the two ends. Here the CDR3 DNA reads TGTGCCAGCAGTTATCAGTTTAATGAGCAGTTCTTC. This translates into CASSYQFNEQFF.

The chain combines TRBV25-1 with TRBJ1-1; TRBD1 is a possible D gene (5 bases). The ends were cut back, 4 bases at V and 1 base at J, with 13 bases in the middle. This CDR3 is built from 15 residues. Germline loops: CDR1 MGHDK, CDR2 SYGVNS. CDR3 residues: CASSGPGRPNTEAFF. Written as DNA, the CDR3 is TGTGCCAGCAGTGGGCCGGGACGACCGAACACTGAAGCTTTCTTT.

V usage is TRBV7-9 and J usage is TRBJ2-1; 11 bases agree with TRBD1. CDR1 is SEHNR and CDR2 is FQNEAQ in the germline V gene (reference sequence). The CDR3 contains 16 residues. The junction had 5 bases not matched to a gene; V was cut back by 5 bases and J by 2 bases. As DNA, the CDR3 is TGTGCCAGCAGCCCTTTGGGACAGGGGGCCTACAATGAGCAGTTCTTC. It specifies CASSPLGQGAYNEQFF.

The rearrangement uses TRBV21-1 and TRBJ2-6. TRBV21-1 counts as a pseudogene. The CDR3 extends over 19 amino acids. CDR3 coding DNA: TGTGCCAGCAGCAAAGGAAATCAGGGGGGGGGCCCTGGGGCCAACGTCCTGACTTTC. It encodes CASSKGNQGGGPGANVLTF.

The chain links TRBV27 to TRBJ2-3; D perhaps matches TRBD1 (5 bases). Germline assignment: CDR1 MNHEY and CDR2 SMNVEV (reference sequence). The CDR3 consists of 12 residues. V was shortened by 6 bases and J by 5 bases, with 9 bases between the two germline ends. The CDR3 bases are TGTGCCAGCAGAACAGGCGGAGATACGCAGTATTTT. It is translated as CASRTGGDTQYF.

This chain joins TRBV6-5 and TRBJ1-1, with unresolved D. Trimming took off 2 bases at V and 1 base at J, with 5 bases between the two ends. CDR3 length: 13 residues. Germline V gene data show CDR1 as MNHEY and CDR2 as SVGAGI. Here the CDR3 DNA reads TGTGCCAGCAGTTACGCCGCGAACACTGAAGCTTTCTTT. Its protein is CASSYAANTEAFF.

The gene calls are TRBV29-1 and TRBJ2-5; D may be TRBD2 (5 bases). The germline V and J ends were trimmed by 4 bases and 5 bases, with 14 bases remaining between them. CDR1 SQVTM and CDR2 ANQGSEA come from the germline V gene. The CDR3 extends over 13 amino acids. CDR3 protein: CSVGGPSWETQYF. The CDR3 bases are TGCAGCGTTGGAGGTCCTAGCTGGGAGACCCAGTACTTC. Looking up the rest from reference TRBV29-1 and TRBJ2-5 gives the full variable domain: SAVISQKPSRDICQRGTSLTIQCQVDSQVTMMFWYRQQPGQSLTLIATANQGSEATYESGFVIDKFPISRPNLTFSTLTVSNMSPEDSSIYLCSVGGPSWETQYFGPGTRLLVL.

Only one count was recorded for this clone. The chain couples TRBV5-6 to TRBJ1-1; maybe TRBD1 (5 bases). Trimming left V 3 bases short and J 1 base short, with 7 bases between. The CDR3 spans 13 residues. Germline lookup yields CDR1 SGHDT and CDR2 YYEEEE. The CDR3 sequence is CASSWGPNTEAFF. Written as DNA, the CDR3 is TGTGCCAGCAGCTGGGGACCGAACACTGAAGCTTTCTTT.

J is TRBJ2-3 and V is TRBV10-3; the D is unclear. The germline V gene has CDR1 ENHRY and CDR2 SYGVKD. The CDR3 spans 13 residues. V shed 4 bases and J shed 3 bases, with 8 bases lying between them. In DNA, the CDR3 is TGTGCCATCAGTGGGGCAGAAACAGATACGCAGTATTTT. The encoded protein is CAISGAETDTQYF.

This rearrangement joins TRBV2 to TRBJ1-3; D unresolved. Germline CDR1 is SNHLY and CDR2 is FYNNEI. The CDR3 has 13 residues. The V end lost 5 bases, the J end lost 0 bases, and 5 bases lay between the germline ends. CDR3 loop: CASSRNSGNTIYF. The DNA of the CDR3 is TGTGCCAGCAGTAGGAACTCTGGAAACACCATATATTTT.

The V gene is TRBV5-1, the J gene TRBJ2-1, with TRBD2 as a possible D gene (5 bases). The CDR3 is made up of 12 amino acids. CDR1 and CDR2 from the germline V gene are SGHRS and YFSETQ. V was trimmed by 4 bases and J by 4 bases, leaving 6 bases between them. The CDR3 DNA follows: TGCGCCAGCAGCCCGGGATACAATGAGCAGTTCTTC. As protein: CASSPGYNEQFF.

This clone was detected a few times. J is TRBJ2-1 and V is TRBV11-2; no firm D call. Trimming took 0 bases from V and 6 from J, leaving 6 bases between them. Looked up from germline, CDR1 is SGHAT and CDR2 is FQNNGV. The CDR3 covers 13 residues. The CDR3 bases are TGTGCCAGCAGCTTAGAACAGTTCAATGAGCAGTTCTTC. It translates to CASSLEQFNEQFF.

Here the CDR3 reads CASGADRHTDTQYF. CDR3 nucleotide sequence: TGTGCCAGCGGCGCCGACAGACACACAGATACGCAGTATTTT. The rearrangement uses TRBV2 and TRBJ2-3, with D possibly matching TRBD1 (5 bases). The CDR3 runs to 14 residues. Germline V CDR1 and CDR2: SNHLY, FYNNEI. Trimming shortened V by 8 bases and J by 2 bases, and 14 bases separated the two germline ends. Drawing the rest from reference TRBV2 and TRBJ2-3, the complete variable domain is EPEVTQTPSHQVTQMGQEVILRCVPISNHLYFYWYRQILGQKVEFLVSFYNNEISEKSEIFDDQFSVERPDGSNFTLKIRSTKLEDSAMYFCASGADRHTDTQYFGPGTRLTVL.

This clone was observed a few times. The V call is TRBV7-2, the J call TRBJ2-7; D is perhaps TRBD2 (6 bases). CDR3 length equals 15 residues. Germline lookup yields CDR1 SGHTA and CDR2 FQGNSA. With 9 bases removed from V and 3 bases from J, the gap between germline ends came to 21 bases. CDR3 sequence reads: CASSGGGQGVYEQYF. The CDR3 bases are TGTGCCAGTTCCGGGGGAGGCCAAGGTGTCTACGAGCAGTACTTC.

V and J are TRBV7-9 and TRBJ1-2; 7 bases map to TRBD1. The CDR3 is 13 residues long. Germline CDR1 SEHNR, CDR2 FQNEAQ (reference sequence). With 2 bases clipped from V and 5 bases from J, the junction kept 2 bases outside the gene matches. Written as DNA, the CDR3 is TGTGCCAGCAGCTTACAGGGGGGGTATGGCTACACCTTC. This sequence encodes CASSLQGGYGYTF.

In this sample, this clone turned up a few times. The chain combines TRBV19 with TRBJ1-2, with 8 nucleotides matching TRBD1. V lost 5 bases to trimming and J lost 4 bases; unmatched junction nucleotides: 9. Germline-derived CDR1 and CDR2 are LNHDA and SQIVND (reference sequence). There are 15 residues in the CDR3. CDR3 nucleotides: TGTGCCAGTAGTGCCAGAGGGGACAGGTTCTATGGCTACACCTTC. This encodes CASSARGDRFYGYTF. Full variable domain (remainder filled in from reference TRBV19 and TRBJ1-2): DGGITQSPKYLFRKEGQNVTLSCEQNLNHDAMYWYRQDPGQGLRLIYYSQIVNDFQKGDIAEGYSVSREKKESFPLTVTSAQKNPTAFYLCASSARGDRFYGYTFGSGTRLTVV.

The chain joins TRBV3-1 (or the pseudogene TRBV3-2) to TRBJ1-5, with 8 bases fitting TRBD1. With V trimmed by 0 bases and J by 5 bases, 6 bases remained unmatched. The CDR3 runs to 16 residues. CDR1 is LGHDT, CDR2 YNNKEL, per germline (reference sequence). CDR3 nucleotide sequence: TGTGCCAGCAGCCAAGATGACGGACAGGGCGATCAGCCCCAGCATTTT. Its protein is CASSQDDGQGDQPQHF.

This chain uses TRBV4-2 with TRBJ2-4, with 9 bases fitting TRBD1. CDR3 length equals 16 residues. J was trimmed by 3 bases and V by 0 bases; bases with no gene match: 3. Germline V CDR1 and CDR2: LGHNA, YNFKEQ. CDR3 sequence: CASSQDLDRGKNIQYF. The CDR3 DNA is TGTGCCAGCAGCCAAGACTTGGACAGGGGCAAAAACATTCAGTACTTC.

The rearrangement links TRBV12-3 or TRBV12-4 to TRBJ2-2, with D unresolved. The CDR3 spans 11 residues. V shed 3 bases and J shed 8 bases, with 4 bases lying between them. The CDR3 spells CASSFGGELFF. As DNA, the CDR3 is TGTGCCAGCAGTTTTGGTGGGGAGCTGTTTTTT.

This clone was found once. V and J are TRBV7-9 and TRBJ1-5; TRBD1 is a possible D gene (6 bases). CDR1 and CDR2 from the germline V gene are SEHNR and FQNEAQ (reference sequence). V was trimmed by 0 bases and J by 7 bases, leaving 13 bases between them. The CDR3 runs 15 residues. The CDR3 nucleotides are TGTGCCAGCAGCTTAGCAGGGGGGGAAGGACAGCCCCAGCATTTT. Translation gives CASSLAGGEGQPQHF. Combining the CDR3 with reference TRBV7-9 and TRBJ1-5 gives the whole variable domain DTGVSQNPRHKITKRGQNVTFRCDPISEHNRLYWYRQTLGQGPEFLTYFQNEAQLEKSRLLSDRFSAERPKGSFSTLEIQRTEQGDSAMYLCASSLAGGEGQPQHFGDGTRLSIL.